This T cell receptor (beta chain) was recorded in a study of T-cell reconstitution after alpha-beta-depleted transplantation in children. Trimming at V came to 1 base and at J to 4 bases, leaving 9 bases not matched to a gene. The CDR3 length is 16 residues. Germline loops: CDR1 SGHTA, CDR2 FQGNSA. This clonotype came up a few times. TCRbeta library preparation incorporated unique molecular identifiers. TCRdb re-called the PCR reads with MiXCR, one entry per CDR3 protein. The sample shows roughly 500,000 distinct CDR3 sequences, around an eighth of them seen only once. V gene TRBV7-2 combines with J gene TRBJ2-5; 7 nucleotides match TRBD2. The material sequenced was PBMCs from the stem cell graft donor, taken from the stem cell graft. The TCR comes from a human donor who donated a stem cell graft to a child with combined immunodeficiency. The CDR3 DNA is TGTGCCAGCAGCTTAGGTGCAGGGAGGGTCGCAGAGACCCAGTACTTC. This codes for CASSLGAGRVAETQYF.